The 21 T cell receptor beta chains below all came from one sample that was sequenced in a study of T-cell memory formation after mild COVID-19 (dated by TCRdb to about 2021). The receptor library was made with 5' RACE. Sequencer: Illumina NovaSeq 6000. The public reads were reprocessed in TCRdb via fastp at Q25 and MiXCR, keeping in-frame beta chains. Identical CDR3 proteins give one entry, which carries the most common genes and DNA. The sample includes about 350,000 distinct CDR3 sequences, with about 20% observed a single time. Of the sample, approximately 22% falls within the top ten clones. The sample consisted of PBMCs or a T cell subset sorted from them (not recorded which). These receptors came from a man younger than 35 who had mild COVID-19 (a few samples of this study predate the infection). The sample titles of this study are shuffled in the database, so cell type and time point are left out; the donor was told from shared clones.

V usage is TRBV7-2 and J usage is TRBJ2-3, with TRBD2 matching 12 bases. Germline assignment: CDR1 SGHTA and CDR2 FQGNSA. J lost 2 bases, V lost 5 bases, and 5 bases had no gene match. The CDR3 totals 16 residues. The DNA for the CDR3 is TGTGCCAGCAGCCTGTGGACTAGCGGGGACACAGATACGCAGTATTTT. Residues: CASSLWTSGDTDTQYF.

There are a few counts of this clonotype. This chain joins TRBV5-5 and TRBJ2-5; no firm D call. CDR3 length: 14 amino acids. V gave up 4 bases and J gave up 5 bases, with 15 bases separating them. Germline-derived CDR1 and CDR2 are SGHKS and YYEKEE (reference sequence). The CDR3 nucleotides read TGTGCCAGCAGCGCGCCCCCAGGTCGCGAGACCCAGTACTTC. It is translated as CASSAPPGRETQYF.

This clonotype has at least ten counts. This chain joins TRBV7-2 and TRBJ1-2; D unclear. Germline-derived CDR1 and CDR2 are SGHTA and FQGNSA. V was trimmed by 2 bases and J by 8 bases, leaving 12 bases between them. The CDR3 runs to 13 residues. CDR3 loop: CASSLPPGYGYTF. CDR3 DNA: TGTGCCAGCAGCTTACCCCCCGGCTACGGCTACACCTTC.

This clonotype has only a few counts. J is TRBJ2-1 and V is TRBV20-1; no definite D call. The length of the CDR3 is 11 residues. Germline V gene lookup returns CDR1 DFQATT and CDR2 SNEGSKA (reference sequence). Deletions cut 4 bases from V and 9 bases from J, with 10 bases between. This CDR3 reads CSAKPLGEQFF. The CDR3 coding sequence is TGCAGTGCTAAACCCCTTGGTGAGCAGTTCTTC.

This clonotype was found a few times. This chain links TRBV3-1 with TRBJ2-5, with TRBD1 as a possible D gene (6 bases). The CDR3 is 16 residues long. V was cut by 0 bases and J by 0 bases, with 11 bases left in between. Germline V gives CDR1 LGHDT, CDR2 YNNKEL (reference sequence). CDR3 sequence: CASSQDGTQYQETQYF. CDR3 coding DNA: TGTGCCAGCAGCCAAGATGGGACACAGTACCAAGAGACCCAGTACTTC.

This clonotype was detected a few times. V is TRBV6-2 or TRBV6-3 and J is TRBJ2-5; D is perhaps TRBD2 (6 bases). CDR1 is MNHEY and CDR2 is SVGEGT in the germline V gene. The CDR3 runs to 14 residues. Trimming removed 7 bases at V and 5 bases at J, with 17 bases between. The CDR3 reads CASTYPGRGETQYF. CDR3 bases: TGTGCCAGCACCTACCCGGGTCGGGGGGAGACCCAGTACTTC.

The chain uses TRBV28 and TRBJ2-3, with D perhaps given as TRBD1 or TRBD2 (6 bases each). Germline V CDR1 and CDR2: MDHEN, SYDVKM. CDR3 length equals 15 residues. V was clipped by 3 bases and J by 4 bases, with 14 bases between them. Written as DNA, the CDR3 is TGTGCCAGCAGTTTGGGGGGCAGGGGTGCAGATACGCAGTATTTT. It codes for CASSLGGRGADTQYF.

This clonotype was counted only a few times. The rearrangement uses TRBV7-8 and TRBJ2-1; 7 positions match TRBD1. The length of the CDR3 is 15 residues. Germline lookup yields CDR1 SGHVS and CDR2 FQNEAQ. Germline trimming cut 6 bases from V and 0 bases from J; bases unmatched to any gene: 5. CDR3 DNA: TGTGCCAGCAGTGACAGGGTCAGCTCCTACAATGAGCAGTTCTTC. Its translation is CASSDRVSSYNEQFF.

The V call is TRBV11-2, the J call TRBJ2-3; no reliable D call. Germline CDR1 and CDR2: SGHAT and FQNNGV. The CDR3 has 14 residues. Trimming shortened V by 5 bases and J by 2 bases, and 11 bases separated the two germline ends. CDR3: CASSREVYTDTQYF. The CDR3 DNA reads TGTGCCAGCAGCCGCGAAGTCTACACAGATACGCAGTATTTT.

This clonotype was detected only a few times. The chain is built from TRBV5-1 and TRBJ1-2, with D perhaps TRBD1 (6 bases). The CDR3 loop spans 13 amino acids. Trimming took off 4 bases at V and 6 bases at J, with 13 bases between the two ends. The germline V gene has CDR1 SGHRS and CDR2 YFSETQ. The CDR3 DNA reads as TGCGCCAGCAGCGGGCCAGGGGAGAATGGCTACACCTTC. Protein sequence: CASSGPGENGYTF.

This clonotype was seen a handful of times. CDR3 amino acids: CATSDGDRDGYTF. CDR3 nucleotides: TGTGCCACCAGTGATGGAGACAGGGACGGCTACACCTTC. V and J are TRBV24-1 and TRBJ1-2; 7 positions agree with TRBD1. With 3 bases clipped from V and 8 bases from J, the junction kept 5 bases outside the gene matches. This CDR3 spans 13 amino acids. CDR1 and CDR2 from the germline V gene are KGHDR and SFDVKD.

This clonotype occurred a few times. The rearrangement joins TRBV7-9 to TRBJ1-5, with TRBD1 matching 7 bases. Germline CDR1 reads SEHNR; CDR2 reads FQNEAQ (reference sequence). V gave up 6 bases and J gave up 0 bases; unmatched junction bases: 8. The CDR3 consists of 16 residues. Here the CDR3 reads CASSPGGTVSNQPQHF. The DNA for the CDR3 is TGTGCCAGCAGTCCCGGGGGGACAGTTAGCAATCAGCCCCAGCATTTT.

V gene TRBV7-3 combines with J gene TRBJ2-7; D not certain. From germline, CDR1 is SGHTA and CDR2 FQGTGA. The CDR3 sequence is 14 residues long. V was trimmed by 5 bases and J by 0 bases, leaving 11 bases between them. In nucleotides, the CDR3 is TGTGCCAGCAGCCCGACCGTAGACTCCTACGAGCAGTACTTC. Its translation: CASSPTVDSYEQYF.

This clonotype was observed a handful of times. The chain employs TRBV5-1 and TRBJ2-2, with 7 bases matching TRBD1. The J segment lost 0 bases and the V segment lost 6 bases, leaving 5 bases of the junction unmatched. Germline assignment: CDR1 SGHRS and CDR2 YFSETQ. The CDR3 extends over 15 amino acids. The CDR3 sequence: CASNWDRPNTGELFF. In DNA, the CDR3 is TGCGCCAGCAACTGGGACAGACCGAACACCGGGGAGCTGTTTTTT.

The V and J genes are TRBV6-2 or TRBV6-3 and TRBJ1-5; unclear D gene. CDR1 is MNHEY and CDR2 is SVGEGT in the germline V gene. V was trimmed by 8 bases and J by 5 bases, leaving 16 bases between them. There are 14 residues in the CDR3. CDR3 in amino acids: CASSAQREDQPQHF. CDR3 sequence (DNA): TGTGCCAGCTCCGCACAAAGAGAGGATCAGCCCCAGCATTTT.

The chain couples TRBV6-2 or TRBV6-3 to TRBJ2-5; 8 bases agree with TRBD2. CDR3 length: 17 residues. CDR1 and CDR2 (germline): MNHEY, SVGEGT. Unmatched junction bases numbered 13, after V lost 2 bases and J lost 5 bases. As DNA, the CDR3 is TGTGCCAGCAGTTACCCGAGTAGGACTAGCAGAGGGGAGACCCAGTACTTC. The encoded protein is CASSYPSRTSRGETQYF.

The sample holds a few counts of this clonotype. V gene TRBV20-1 combines with J gene TRBJ1-2; D uncertain. V dropped 5 bases and J dropped 4 bases, with 14 bases sitting between them. Germline values: CDR1 DFQATT, CDR2 SNEGSKA (reference sequence). The CDR3 extends over 13 amino acids. CDR3 region: CSALSGRSYGYTF. CDR3 nucleotides: TGCAGTGCTTTAAGCGGACGGAGCTATGGCTACACCTTC.

This clonotype was recorded at least ten times. One end of the junction varies from germline; a read error may be responsible. The chain combines TRBV6-5 with TRBJ1-1; a weak D match, TRBD1 (5 bases). Germline CDR1 reads MNHEY; CDR2 reads SVGAGI. This CDR3 has 14 amino acids. CDR3 loop: CASSSPGVKTEAFF. DNA for the CDR3: TGTGCCAGCAGTTCCCCGGGGGTGAAGACTGAAGCTTTCTTT.

J is TRBJ1-1 and V is TRBV6-2 or TRBV6-3; D not resolved. Trimming left V 6 bases short and J 4 bases short, with 12 bases between. The CDR3 spans 13 residues. CDR1 is MNHEY, CDR2 SVGEGT, per germline. CDR3 in DNA: TGTGCCAGCAGCCTACGGCTCGCCACTGAAGCTTTCTTT. Translated: CASSLRLATEAFF.

The chain employs TRBV4-1 and TRBJ2-1, with 12 bases lining up with TRBD1. The V gene end was trimmed by 6 bases and the J gene end by 9 bases; junction bases not matched to a gene: 12. This CDR3 region has 16 residues. CDR1 is MGHRA, CDR2 YSYEKL, per germline. For the CDR3, the DNA is TGCGCCAGCAGTAACGGGGGACAGGGGGCTTTCCTTGAGCAGTTCTTC. It translates to CASSNGGQGAFLEQFF.

CDR3 sequence (DNA): TGTGCCAGCAGCCATTCGGCCCTCTACGAGCAGTACTTC. Translation: CASSHSALYEQYF. V and J are TRBV3-1 and TRBJ2-7; D remains ambiguous. Deletions cut 3 bases from V and 3 bases from J, with 9 bases between. Germline V gene lookup returns CDR1 LGHDT and CDR2 YNNKEL (reference sequence). The CDR3 loop spans 13 amino acids.